This paragraph reports one T cell receptor (beta chain). CD45RO-negative CD8 cells positively selected for CCR7 made up the naive population, which excluded terminally differentiated effector memory CD45RA+ cells. This specimen belongs to a study of shared clonotypes between healthy human individuals. Repertoires were generated with immunoSEQ multiplex PCR, while TCRdb's copy carries only in-frame clones and drops some. In the table there are roughly 2.1 million clones, 90% to 95% of which are singletons. CDR1 and CDR2 from the germline V gene are DFQATT and SNEGSKA (reference sequence). The length of the CDR3 is 11 residues.

The receptor's source is a man aged 18 to 30 in good health. Some clones in this sample may be carry-over from other donors' samples. The chain carries TRBV20-1 and TRBJ2-1; 7 bases are a match to TRBD2. Sequencing used naive CD8+ T cells from PBMCs. CDR3 coding DNA: TGCAGCGGACTAGATCTCAATGAGCAGTTCTTC. Its protein product is CSGLDLNEQFF.